This T cell receptor (beta chain) was identified in a study of vaccination effects on CD4 cells after COVID-19 (dated 2022 in TCRdb). Describing the broader study: In the ViraFEST assay, PBMC were stimulated with viral peptide pools, and antigen-specific CD4+ T cell clonotypes were then identified by expansion using TCR sequencing. Across the study, the median time from the second dose to post-vaccine sampling was 72 days (range 14 to 241). Each well held roughly 2 million PBMC cultured in IMDM containing approximately 5% human AB serum, roughly 9.6 IU/ml IL-2 and gentamicin, along with 8 to 10 ug/ml peptides. In both COVID-19 convalescent patients and infection-naive vaccine recipients, the study compared SARS-CoV-2 spike-specific CD4+ TCR repertoires from before mRNA vaccination with those from after it. Altogether, roughly 10 COVID-19 convalescent patients and 4 SARS-CoV-2-naive healthy vaccine recipients made up the full study. Cultures from other donors in the study were sequenced with the Oncomine TCR Beta short-read assay on an Illumina iSeq 100.

General findings and caveats noted by the study authors: Among healthy vaccine recipients, nearly all vaccine-induced clones were SARS-CoV-2 mono-reactive, and just 1 of 255 was cross-reactive with common cold coronaviruses. Clones induced by infection and clones induced by vaccination both contracted markedly at late timepoints after vaccination, which fits with T cell responses waning over time. Only a small number of convalescent patients were included, and no early post-infection timepoints were available, which limited the study.

V lost 4 bases and J lost 5 bases; the stretch between them is 15 bases long. Based on the germline V gene (reference sequence), the CDR1 and CDR2 sequences are SGHNT and YYREEE. The CDR3 runs 14 residues from the cysteine to the phenylalanine. Only CDR3 DNA remains: 42 bases, in frame from the first base. With regard to this clone: Its specific antigen is unknown. No much larger clone exists at a distance of one base, and base qualities are not known.

Receptors were amplified or captured by the immunoSEQ multiplex PCR assay. DNA from the cultured, isolated CD4+ T cells was subjected to TCR beta CDR3 sequencing. The authors' analysis ran thus. Non-productive TCR sequences were removed and reads were trimmed to the CDR3 region, keeping CDR3s of at least 7 amino acids. The MANAFEST web app was used to identify antigen-specific clonotypes by comparing expansion in peptide wells with expansion in reference cultures. To count as positive, a clone had to show expansion at FDR<0.05 compared with the reference and with all other wells, an odds ratio above 5, and a frequency above 0.1% in two replicate wells. A clonotype was called cross-reactive if it was significantly expanded both in SARS-CoV-2 spike wells and in at least one common cold coronavirus spike condition. CDR3 similarity was assessed by Levenshtein distance with the stringdist R package, and unrooted trees were built with ape in R 3.6.1. What TCRdb holds here is the immuneACCESS table cut down to in-frame rearrangements. Part of the clones is not present; checked against another copy, under half of the missing clones reflect an unresolved V gene, and the others are unexplained. From that table come the V and J calls and clone size; the DNA was used to work out D and trimming. The sample table holds tens of thousands of clones, of which around 73% were seen once. The top ten clonotypes cover about 4.4% of the sample.

After roughly 11 days of culture, CD4+ T cells were isolated with the EasySep CD4+ T cell isolation kit. Each participant received two doses of an mRNA SARS-CoV-2 vaccine, either BNT162b2 or mRNA-1273. Healthy vaccine recipients had no prior SARS-CoV-2 infection, confirmed by negative nucleocapsid antibodies before and after vaccination. Half of the culture medium was replaced with fresh IL-2-containing medium on days 3 and 7. Unless otherwise noted, each peptide stimulation condition was cultured in triplicate wells. PBMC were separated from whole blood using Ficoll-Paque Plus gradient centrifugation and were then either cryopreserved at -140C or used fresh. The QIAamp micro DNA kit was used to extract genomic DNA from the cultured CD4+ T cells.

Sequenced here: CD4+ T cells from PBMCs cultured without peptide, sampled after COVID-19 vaccination. Recombination joined TRBV5-4 with TRBJ1-1; the best D guess is TRBD1, with 6 bases matching. The sequence derives from a human donor who received a COVID-19 vaccine. The CDR3 region reads CASSRGEGGTEAFF. In nucleotide form, the sequence is TGTGCCAGCAGCAGGGGCGAAGGGGGGACTGAAGCTTTCTTT.